Below, 22 T cell receptor beta chains from the same sample are listed, as sequenced in a study of regulatory T cells in long-lasting Graves disease. Time point defined: newly diagnosed GD, antithyroid drugs for less than 3 months. After RNA was extracted from PBMCs, the TCR library was made from it. Arm-PCR with iRepertoire HTBI primers amplified the CDR3 regions for these TCR beta libraries. A single record per CDR3 protein comes from TCRdb applying MiXCR to the multiplex PCR reads. The data hold more than 450,000 distinct CDR3 sequences, with about 12% observed a single time. These same records also appear under a second study, on T cells in Graves' hyperthyroidism and ophthalmopathy.

The sample consisted of peripheral blood mononuclear cells (PBMCs), taken at new diagnosis, from a patient treated with antithyroid drugs. All receptors come from a woman in her 30s with Graves disease.

This clonotype has ten or more counts. The chain links TRBV12-3 or TRBV12-4 to TRBJ1-5; unclear D gene. The CDR3 totals 13 residues. With 4 bases removed from V and 9 bases from J, the gap between germline ends came to 13 bases. The CDR3 DNA reads TGTGCCAGCAGTTGGTGGTCCGCAGGGCCCCAGCATTTT. Its translation is CASSWWSAGPQHF.

In its sample, this clonotype was seen many times. V usage is TRBV7-9 and J usage is TRBJ1-2; D remains unclear. The CDR3 spans 11 residues. Germline V CDR1 and CDR2: SEHNR, FQNEAQ (reference sequence). Trimming shortened V by 4 bases and J by 7 bases, and 7 bases separated the two germline ends. In nucleotides, the CDR3 is TGTGCCAGCAGCTCCCTCTTTGGCTACACCTTC. This translates into CASSSLFGYTF.

This clonotype was seen many times. This rearrangement joins TRBV2 to TRBJ2-2, with TRBD2 matching 7 bases. In germline, CDR1 is SNHLY, CDR2 FYNNEI. This CDR3 has 14 amino acids. J gave up 4 bases and V 6 bases, and 5 bases lay outside the gene matches. The CDR3 nucleotides read TGTGCCAGCAGAGCGGGAAGGGGCACCGGGGAGCTGTTTTTT. Translation gives CASRAGRGTGELFF.

This clonotype was counted a few times. The chain recombines TRBV30 with TRBJ1-4; D is perhaps TRBD1 (5 bases). The CDR3 has 14 amino acids. From germline, CDR1 is GTSNPN and CDR2 SVGIG (reference sequence). Trimming stripped 5 bases from V and 8 bases from J, with 18 bases between. CDR3 region: CAWGGGVPSEKLFF. The DNA for the CDR3 is TGTGCCTGGGGGGGGGGAGTGCCATCCGAAAAACTGTTTTTT.

This rearrangement joins TRBV2 to TRBJ2-4, with D perhaps matching TRBD1 (6 bases). The CDR3 consists of 13 residues. CDR1 is SNHLY, CDR2 FYNNEI, per germline. V was cut by 8 bases and J by 8 bases, with 16 bases left in between. The CDR3 spells CASHEGRGYIQYF. The CDR3 DNA sequence: TGTGCCAGCCACGAGGGCAGGGGATACATTCAGTACTTC.

This clonotype was seen repeatedly, ten times or more. This chain joins TRBV5-1 and TRBJ1-6; no clear D. Germline V gene sequence: CDR1 SGHRS, CDR2 YFSETQ. CDR3 length equals 14 residues. V shed 1 base and J shed 7 bases, with 9 bases lying between them. CDR3 nucleotide sequence: TGCGCCAGCAGCTTGCTGGTGGGGAATTCACCCCTCCACTTT. Translated: CASSLLVGNSPLHF.

In its sample, this clonotype was seen many times. The chain uses TRBV5-8 and TRBJ2-7; TRBD1 matches 8 bases. This CDR3 comprises 15 residues. Looked up from germline, CDR1 is SGHTS and CDR2 is YDEGEE. V lost 4 bases, J lost 0 bases, and 6 bases stayed unmatched. The CDR3, as DNA: TGTGCCAGCAGCAGCCGGGACAGGCCCTCCTACGAGCAGTACTTC. Amino acid sequence: CASSSRDRPSYEQYF. The entire variable domain, with the rest obtained from reference TRBV5-8 and TRBJ2-7, is as follows: EAGVTQSPTHLIKTRGQQATLRCSPISGHTSVYWYQQALGLGLQFLLWYDEGEERNRGNFPPRFSGRQFPNYSSELNVNALELEDSALYLCASSSRDRPSYEQYFGPGTRLTVT.

V is TRBV9 and J is TRBJ2-7; perhaps TRBD1 as D (7 bases). Trimming stripped 0 bases from V and 7 bases from J, with 14 bases between. The CDR3 totals 14 residues. The germline gives CDR1 SGDLS, CDR2 YYNGEE. The DNA for the CDR3 is TGTGCCAGCAGCGTAGACGGAGGGGGCGTTGAGCAGTACTTC. The encoded protein is CASSVDGGGVEQYF.

The CDR3 DNA reads TGTGCCAGCAGCTTAGCGACTGGGCAGCCCCAGCATTTT. Residues: CASSLATGQPQHF. This rearrangement joins TRBV7-2 to TRBJ1-5; D is uncertain. Germline CDR1 is SGHTA and CDR2 is FQGNSA. V shed 0 bases and J shed 7 bases, with 7 bases lying between them. CDR3 length: 13 residues.

This chain connects TRBV28 to TRBJ2-7, with unresolved D. Germline CDR1 is MDHEN and CDR2 is SYDVKM. The CDR3 loop spans 15 amino acids. V lost 1 base and J lost 1, with 11 bases in between. The CDR3 reads CASSLFGIKSYEQYF. The CDR3 coding sequence is TGTGCCAGCAGTTTATTTGGGATAAAATCCTACGAGCAGTACTTC.

The V and J genes are TRBV20-1 and TRBJ1-6; D remains ambiguous. There are 17 residues in the CDR3. The germline V gene has CDR1 DFQATT and CDR2 SNEGSKA (reference sequence). The V and J ends lost 1 base and 0 bases respectively, with 13 bases between them. CDR3: CSARGPEVSSYNSPLHF. CDR3 bases: TGCAGTGCTAGAGGTCCTGAGGTCAGCTCCTATAATTCACCCCTCCACTTT.

This clonotype was seen ten or more times. The J gene is TRBJ1-4, the V gene TRBV28; tentatively, D is TRBD1 (6 bases). There are 15 residues in the CDR3. Per the germline V gene, CDR1 is MDHEN and CDR2 is SYDVKM. V was shortened by 5 bases and J by 12 bases, with 22 bases between the two germline ends. CDR3 amino acids: CASSPRRGAERELFF. The CDR3 DNA reads as TGTGCCAGCAGTCCGCGCAGGGGCGCTGAAAGGGAACTGTTTTTT.

There are a few counts of this clonotype. V and J are TRBV6-5 and TRBJ1-3; 10 bases match TRBD1. The CDR3 spans 20 residues. V lost 0 bases, J lost 4 bases, and 15 bases stayed unmatched. Per the germline V gene, CDR1 is MNHEY and CDR2 is SVGAGI. In DNA form, the CDR3 reads TGTGCCAGCAGTTACTCGATATTCGCTGGGACAGGGGCACGAGGAAACACCATATATTTT. This encodes CASSYSIFAGTGARGNTIYF.

This clonotype was seen at least ten times. The V gene is TRBV12-3 or TRBV12-4, the J gene TRBJ2-2; D ambiguous. The CDR3 extends over 15 amino acids. Trimming removed 3 bases from V and 0 bases from J, with 8 bases in between. CDR3: CASSFRAANTGELFF. CDR3 nucleotides: TGTGCCAGCAGTTTCCGGGCCGCGAACACCGGGGAGCTGTTTTTT.

This clonotype showed up just a few times. The chain joins TRBV27 to TRBJ2-7, with 9 bases that match TRBD1. Germline values: CDR1 MNHEY, CDR2 SMNVEV (reference sequence). CDR3 size: 14 residues. The trim removed 6 bases at V and 6 bases at J, leaving 9 bases unmatched. CDR3 in DNA: TGTGCCAGCAGGGTACAGGGGGCGAACTCCGAGCAGTACTTC. Protein: CASRVQGANSEQYF.

This clonotype showed up just a few times. CDR3 protein: CASSLGGAHSGANVLTF. The CDR3 DNA is TGTGCCAGCAGCTTAGGGGGGGCCCACTCTGGGGCCAACGTCCTGACTTTC. The chain carries TRBV11-2 and TRBJ2-6, with D perhaps given as TRBD1 or TRBD2 (6 bases each). The CDR3 is made up of 17 amino acids. The V end lost 1 base, the J end lost 0 bases, and 10 bases lay between the germline ends. CDR1 is SGHAT, CDR2 FQNNGV, per germline.

This clonotype appeared many times. The V call is TRBV28, the J call TRBJ1-4; the D gene is possibly TRBD1 (6 bases). CDR3 length equals 17 residues. In germline, CDR1 is MDHEN, CDR2 SYDVKM. Trimming stripped 3 bases from V and 4 bases from J, with 18 bases between. Written as DNA, the CDR3 is TGTGCCAGCAGTTTTGTCCGGTACAGGGTGGTTAATGAAAAACTGTTTTTT. This sequence encodes CASSFVRYRVVNEKLFF.

This clonotype was recorded many times. This chain connects TRBV30 to TRBJ2-3; possibly TRBD1 for D (6 bases). V was cut by 5 bases and J by 1 base, with 19 bases left in between. Germline values: CDR1 GTSNPN, CDR2 SVGIG (reference sequence). The CDR3 sequence is 16 residues long. DNA of the CDR3: TGTGCCTGGTTTGGATTCGGGACACTTGGCACAGATACGCAGTATTTT. It codes for CAWFGFGTLGTDTQYF.

The sample holds many counts of this clonotype. Here the CDR3 reads CASSLNDGRGTEAFF. The CDR3 DNA follows: TGTGCCAGCAGTTTAAATGATGGCAGGGGTACTGAAGCTTTCTTT. The chain carries TRBV28 and TRBJ1-1; the D gene is possibly TRBD1 (6 bases). Between the trimmed V and J ends, which lost 2 bases and 5 bases, there was a span of 15 bases. The length of the CDR3 is 15 residues. Germline V gives CDR1 MDHEN, CDR2 SYDVKM. Combining the CDR3 with reference TRBV28 and TRBJ1-1 gives the whole variable domain DVKVTQSSRYLVKRTGEKVFLECVQDMDHENMFWYRQDPGLGLRLIYFSYDVKMKEKGDIPEGYSVSREKKERFSLILESASTNQTSMYLCASSLNDGRGTEAFFGQGTRLTVV.

In its sample, this clonotype was seen a few times. This sequence joins TRBV5-4 and TRBJ1-2; a possible D gene is TRBD1 (5 bases). The CDR3 runs to 13 residues. The V and J ends lost 1 base and 7 bases respectively, with 11 bases between them. Germline lookup yields CDR1 SGHNT and CDR2 YYREEE (reference sequence). CDR3 DNA: TGTGCCAGCAGCTTGACAGGAGAGAGTGGCTACACCTTC. Amino acids: CASSLTGESGYTF.

Many counts were recorded for this clonotype. This chain joins TRBV20-1 and TRBJ2-3, with a weak D call TRBD2 (6 bases). The CDR3 extends over 13 amino acids. The ends were cut back, 6 bases at V and 5 bases at J, with 15 bases in the middle. From germline, CDR1 is DFQATT and CDR2 SNEGSKA (reference sequence). DNA of the CDR3: TGCAGTGCCGCGGGGCAGTTGGGAGATACGCAGTATTTT. Its translation is CSAAGQLGDTQYF.

This clonotype was recorded a few times. The J gene is TRBJ2-2, the V gene TRBV18; 8 nucleotides agree with TRBD1. CDR1 is KGHSH and CDR2 is LQKENI in the germline V gene. The length of the CDR3 is 16 residues. The ends lost 3 bases at V and 2 bases at J; junction bases unmatched: 5. The CDR3 nucleotides read TGTGCCAGCTCACCCCAAGGACAGGGAAACACCGGGGAGCTGTTTTTT. Residues: CASSPQGQGNTGELFF.